The entry below gives a single TCR beta chain sequence along with its context. Its antigen has not been determined. Base qualities are missing; no much larger clone stands one base away. These data come from a study of Ad26.COV2.S vaccination and SARS-CoV-2 variants (TCRdb year 2021). The study in broad terms: Donors in the vaccine arm were drawn from COV1001, a multicentre, randomized, double-blind, placebo-controlled phase I-IIa trial testing Ad26.COV2.S in healthy adults. Throughout the experiments and outcome assessment, investigators stayed blinded to trial group allocation. Sequencing of the TCRbeta repertoire served to evaluate the specificity and breadth of SARS-CoV-2-reactive T cell receptors following Ad26.COV2.S vaccination. A total of some 30 samples were included in the TCR-sequenced set, comprising 19 Ad26.COV2.S vaccine recipients, 5 placebo recipients and 8 SARS-CoV-2 convalescent individuals. Participants in the trial were split at random into five groups of five each, receiving low-dose or high-dose Ad26.COV2.S once or twice, or else placebo on both occasions. Ad26.COV2.S was administered intramuscularly at a dose of 5x10^10 or 1x10^11 viral particles, either as one shot or as two shots given 56 days apart.

TCRbeta CDR3 regions were sequenced with the immunoSEQ Assay. After extraction, genomic DNA underwent amplification by bias-controlled multiplex PCR, followed by high-throughput sequencing. Turning to the authors' computational methods: Collapsing and filtering of sequences were performed to quantify the absolute abundance of each unique TCRbeta CDR3 region. Usable DNA was measured by amplifying reference genes present in all nucleated cells, and TCRbeta template counts were normalized to that usable DNA to estimate T cell fraction. Repertoire TCRs were annotated as SARS-CoV-2-specific when V gene, CDR3 amino acid sequence and J gene were exactly matched to a known reactive TCR set. The reference SARS-CoV-2 TCR set was derived from MIRA and filtered for enrichment in COVID-19-positive ImmuneCODE repertoires, a step that removed public or cross-reactive TCRs. Drawing on the MIRA antigens, annotated TCRs were analysed further at the level of specific ORF or position within ORF. Breadth was defined as annotated unique rearrangements over total unique productive rearrangements; depth was the summed frequency of those rearrangements. Group comparisons of TCR breadth used two-sided Wilcoxon rank-sum tests. Entries here come from immuneACCESS through TCRdb and include only in-frame sequences with V and J called. Some clones fail to appear in such tables; in the studies checked, an unresolved V gene covers under half of the shortfall, and the cause of the remainder is unknown. For V, J and clone size, that table is used; D and trimming come from the DNA. The sample table shows some 300,000 clones, and over 80% are seen once. 2% to 2.5% of the sample is held by the ten biggest clonotypes.

The research as a whole found: According to the authors, total T cell responses may have been underestimated by the TCR breadth and depth analyses. Substantial breadth of spike-specific CD8+ and CD4+ T cell responses was reported after vaccination. Higher spike-specific TCR breadth was observed in Ad26.COV2.S recipients than in placebo recipients (P = 0.0014). The study was not powered to compare responses between vaccine doses or regimens. Non-spike TCR breadth was comparable between vaccine and placebo recipients, consistent with the vaccine containing only spike.

Via the germline V gene (reference sequence), CDR1 is SEHNR and CDR2 FQNEAQ. The V end gives up 3 bases and the J end 6 bases, leaving 3 bases in the junction not matched to a gene. The CDR3 spans 13 residues, from the cysteine through the phenylalanine. Just CDR3 DNA is preserved here, 39 bases in frame from base 1. The label giving this sample's treatment or condition can be read as: over 15 received Ad26.COV2.S at low or high dose, single or two shots; about 5 received placebo; per-sample allocation not given. Repertoires of vaccine and placebo recipients were sequenced from samples collected on day 63 after the first injection. Cohort 1b enrolled fewer than 30 adults aged 18-55 years at a single site in Boston, USA, between 29 July and 7 August 2020. As a vaccine, Ad26.COV2.S was a replication-incompetent adenovirus type 26 vector that expressed a prefusion-stabilized SARS-CoV-2 spike protein derived from the original Wuhan strain.

The sequence came from a person aged 18-60 years who received the Ad26.COV2.S COVID-19 vaccine or a placebo. The input for sequencing was peripheral blood, taken in a trial of Ad26.COV2.S vaccine versus placebo. The chain uses TRBV7-9 and TRBJ1-1; 8 junctional bases match TRBD1. In nucleotide form, the sequence is TGTGCCAGCAGCTTCACACAGGGGGCTGAAGCTTTCTTT. It translates as CASSFTQGAEAFF.